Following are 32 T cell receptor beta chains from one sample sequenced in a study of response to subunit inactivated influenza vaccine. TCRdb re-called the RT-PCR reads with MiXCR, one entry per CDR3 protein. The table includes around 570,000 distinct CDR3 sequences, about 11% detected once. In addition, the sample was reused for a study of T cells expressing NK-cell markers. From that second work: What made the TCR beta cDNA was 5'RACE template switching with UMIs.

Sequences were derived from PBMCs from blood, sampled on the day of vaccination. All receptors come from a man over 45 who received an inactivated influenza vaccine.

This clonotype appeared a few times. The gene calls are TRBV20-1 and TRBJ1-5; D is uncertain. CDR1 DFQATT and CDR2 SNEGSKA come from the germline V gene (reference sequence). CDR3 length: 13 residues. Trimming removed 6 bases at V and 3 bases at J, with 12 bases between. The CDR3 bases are TGCAGTGCAAACACAGCGTTCAATCAGCCCCAGCATTTT. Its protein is CSANTAFNQPQHF.

The CDR3 region is CASSSTQTSGSYNEQFF. CDR3 nucleotide sequence: TGCGCCAGCAGCTCGACCCAGACTAGCGGATCCTACAATGAGCAGTTCTTC. The V call is TRBV5-1, the J call TRBJ2-1; TRBD2 matches 9 bases. This CDR3 region has 17 residues. The germline CDR1 and CDR2 sequences are SGHRS and YFSETQ. V lost 3 bases to trimming and J lost 1 base; unmatched junction nucleotides: 8.

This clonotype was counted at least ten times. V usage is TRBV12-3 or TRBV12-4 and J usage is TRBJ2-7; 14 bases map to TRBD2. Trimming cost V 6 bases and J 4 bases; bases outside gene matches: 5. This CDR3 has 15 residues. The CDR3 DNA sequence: TGTGCCAGCAGGGGGACTAGCGGGAGATCGTACGAGCAGTACTTC. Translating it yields CASRGTSGRSYEQYF.

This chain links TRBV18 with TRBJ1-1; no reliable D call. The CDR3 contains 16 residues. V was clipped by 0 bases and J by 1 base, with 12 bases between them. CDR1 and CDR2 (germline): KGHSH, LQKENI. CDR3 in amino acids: CASSPPLGGKNTEAFF. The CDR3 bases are TGTGCCAGCTCACCACCGTTAGGCGGTAAGAACACTGAAGCTTTCTTT.

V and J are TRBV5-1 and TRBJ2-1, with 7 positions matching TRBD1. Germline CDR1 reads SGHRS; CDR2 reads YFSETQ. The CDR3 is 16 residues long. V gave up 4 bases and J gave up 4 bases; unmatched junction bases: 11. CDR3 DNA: TGCGCCAGCAGCAGGGGACAGTCCCTAGATTACAATGAGCAGTTCTTC. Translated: CASSRGQSLDYNEQFF. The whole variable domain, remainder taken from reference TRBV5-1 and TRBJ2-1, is KAGVTQTPRYLIKTRGQQVTLSCSPISGHRSVSWYQQTPGQGLQFLFEYFSETQRNKGNFPGRFSGRQFSNSRSEMNVSTLELGDSALYLCASSRGQSLDYNEQFFGPGTRLTVL.

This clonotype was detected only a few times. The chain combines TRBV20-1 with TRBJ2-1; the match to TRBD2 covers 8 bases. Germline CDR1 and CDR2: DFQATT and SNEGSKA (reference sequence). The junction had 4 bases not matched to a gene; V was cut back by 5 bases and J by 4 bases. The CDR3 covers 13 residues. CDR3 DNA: TGCAGTGCTCCTCGACTAGCGTACAATGAGCAGTTCTTC. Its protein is CSAPRLAYNEQFF.

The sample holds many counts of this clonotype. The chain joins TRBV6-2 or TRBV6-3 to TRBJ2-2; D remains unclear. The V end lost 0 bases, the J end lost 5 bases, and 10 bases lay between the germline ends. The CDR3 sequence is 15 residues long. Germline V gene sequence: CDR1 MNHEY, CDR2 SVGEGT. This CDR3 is CASSYSTARTGELFF. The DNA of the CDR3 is TGTGCCAGCAGTTACTCGACCGCGAGGACCGGGGAGCTGTTTTTT.

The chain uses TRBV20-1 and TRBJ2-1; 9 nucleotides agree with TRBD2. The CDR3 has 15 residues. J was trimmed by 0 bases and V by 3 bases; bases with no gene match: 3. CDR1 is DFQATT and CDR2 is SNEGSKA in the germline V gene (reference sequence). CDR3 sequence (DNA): TGCAGTGCTAGCGGGCGGGAGGGCTCCTACAATGAGCAGTTCTTC. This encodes CSASGREGSYNEQFF.

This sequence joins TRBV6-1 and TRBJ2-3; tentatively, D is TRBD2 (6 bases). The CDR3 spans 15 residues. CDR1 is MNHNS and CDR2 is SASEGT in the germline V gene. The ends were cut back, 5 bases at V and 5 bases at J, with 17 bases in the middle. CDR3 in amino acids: CASSLGGGVVDTQYF. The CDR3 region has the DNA TGTGCCAGCAGTCTAGGAGGCGGGGTGGTAGATACGCAGTATTTT.

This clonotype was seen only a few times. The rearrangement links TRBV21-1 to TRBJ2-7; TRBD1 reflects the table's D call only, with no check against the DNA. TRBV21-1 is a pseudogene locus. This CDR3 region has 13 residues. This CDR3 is CAQRPDRESEQYF. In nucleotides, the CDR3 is TGTGCCCAGCGTCCTGACAGGGAGAGCGAGCAGTACTTC.

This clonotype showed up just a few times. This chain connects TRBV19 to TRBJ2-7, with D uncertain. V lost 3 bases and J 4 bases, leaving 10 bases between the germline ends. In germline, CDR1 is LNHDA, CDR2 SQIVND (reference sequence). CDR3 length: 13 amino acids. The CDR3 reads CASSMLPGYEQYF. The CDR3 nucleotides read TGTGCCAGTAGTATGCTCCCGGGTTACGAGCAGTACTTC.

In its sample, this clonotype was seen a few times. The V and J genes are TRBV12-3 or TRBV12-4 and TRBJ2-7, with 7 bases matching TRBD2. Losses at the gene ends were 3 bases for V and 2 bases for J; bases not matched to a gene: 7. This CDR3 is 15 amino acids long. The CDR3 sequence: CASSFGVGGTYEQYF. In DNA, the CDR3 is TGTGCCAGCAGTTTCGGGGTCGGGGGGACCTACGAGCAGTACTTC.

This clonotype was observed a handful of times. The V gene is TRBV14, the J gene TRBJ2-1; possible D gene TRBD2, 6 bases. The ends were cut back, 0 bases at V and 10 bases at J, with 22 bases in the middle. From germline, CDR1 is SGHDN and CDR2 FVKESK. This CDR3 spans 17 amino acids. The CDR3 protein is CASSQDSGTGNRFEQFF. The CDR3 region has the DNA TGTGCCAGCAGCCAAGATTCGGGGACTGGTAACAGGTTCGAGCAGTTCTTC.

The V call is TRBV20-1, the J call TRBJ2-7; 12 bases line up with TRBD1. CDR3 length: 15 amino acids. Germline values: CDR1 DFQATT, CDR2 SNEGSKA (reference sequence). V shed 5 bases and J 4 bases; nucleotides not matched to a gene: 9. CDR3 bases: TGCAGTGCTGAATTCCCGGGACAGGGGGCTTACGAGCAGTACTTC. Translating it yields CSAEFPGQGAYEQYF.

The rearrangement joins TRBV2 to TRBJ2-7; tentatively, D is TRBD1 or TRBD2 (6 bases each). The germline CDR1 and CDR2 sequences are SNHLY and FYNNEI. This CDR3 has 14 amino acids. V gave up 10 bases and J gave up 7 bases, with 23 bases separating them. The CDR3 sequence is CATRGATDRGEQYF. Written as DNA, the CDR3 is TGTGCCACCCGCGGGGCTACCGATAGGGGGGAGCAGTACTTC. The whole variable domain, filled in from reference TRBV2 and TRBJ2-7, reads EPEVTQTPSHQVTQMGQEVILRCVPISNHLYFYWYRQILGQKVEFLVSFYNNEISEKSEIFDDQFSVERPDGSNFTLKIRSTKLEDSAMYFCATRGATDRGEQYFGPGTRLTVT.

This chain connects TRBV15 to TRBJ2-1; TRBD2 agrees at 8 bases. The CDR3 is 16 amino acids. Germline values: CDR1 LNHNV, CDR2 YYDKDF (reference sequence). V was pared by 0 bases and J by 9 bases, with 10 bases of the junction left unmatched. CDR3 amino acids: CATSRDISGSYAEQFF. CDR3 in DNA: TGTGCCACCAGCAGAGACATCAGCGGGAGTTACGCTGAGCAGTTCTTC.

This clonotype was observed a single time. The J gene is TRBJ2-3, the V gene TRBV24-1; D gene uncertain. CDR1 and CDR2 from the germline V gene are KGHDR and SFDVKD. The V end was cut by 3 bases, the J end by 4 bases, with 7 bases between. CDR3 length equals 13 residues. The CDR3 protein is CATSDPSPDTQYF. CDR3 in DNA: TGTGCCACCAGTGATCCTAGTCCAGATACGCAGTATTTT.

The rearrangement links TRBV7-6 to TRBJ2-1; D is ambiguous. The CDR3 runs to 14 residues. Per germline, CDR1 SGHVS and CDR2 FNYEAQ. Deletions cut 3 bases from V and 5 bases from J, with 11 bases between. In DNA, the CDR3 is TGTGCCAGCAGCTTTAAAGTTTGGGACAATGAGCAGTTCTTC. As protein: CASSFKVWDNEQFF.

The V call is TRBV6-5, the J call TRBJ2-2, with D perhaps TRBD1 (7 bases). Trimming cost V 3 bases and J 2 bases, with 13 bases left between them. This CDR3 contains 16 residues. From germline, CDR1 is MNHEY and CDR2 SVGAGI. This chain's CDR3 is CASSYNRGLNTGELFF. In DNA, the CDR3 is TGTGCCAGCAGTTATAACAGGGGACTTAACACCGGGGAGCTGTTTTTT.

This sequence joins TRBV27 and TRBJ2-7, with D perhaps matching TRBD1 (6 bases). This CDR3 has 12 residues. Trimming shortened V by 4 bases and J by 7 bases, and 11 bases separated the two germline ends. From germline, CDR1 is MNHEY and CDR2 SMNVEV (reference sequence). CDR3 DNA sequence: TGTGCCAGCAGTTCCCCCAGGGGTGAGCAGTACTTC. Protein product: CASSSPRGEQYF.

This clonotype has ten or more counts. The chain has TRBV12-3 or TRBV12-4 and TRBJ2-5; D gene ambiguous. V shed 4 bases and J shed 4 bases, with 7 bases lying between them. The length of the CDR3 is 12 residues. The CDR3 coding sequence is TGTGCCAGCAGTTCATTCCCAGAGACCCAGTACTTC. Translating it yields CASSSFPETQYF.

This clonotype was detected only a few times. CDR3 sequence (DNA): TGTGCCAGCAGTTTTCTCCAGAGACGAAACTATGGCTACACCTTC. Translation gives CASSFLQRRNYGYTF. This chain uses TRBV12-3 or TRBV12-4 with TRBJ1-2; D unresolved. CDR3 length equals 15 residues. Trimming pared 3 bases from V and 2 bases from J, leaving 13 bases between.

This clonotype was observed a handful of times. The DNA for the CDR3 is TGTGCCAGCAGTGAAGCTATTGGACAGGGACGAGAGCAGTACTTC. It is translated as CASSEAIGQGREQYF. This rearrangement joins TRBV6-1 to TRBJ2-7; the match to TRBD1 covers 8 bases. The CDR3 covers 15 residues. The junction had 8 bases not matched to a gene; V was cut back by 0 bases and J by 7 bases. Germline lookup yields CDR1 MNHNS and CDR2 SASEGT.

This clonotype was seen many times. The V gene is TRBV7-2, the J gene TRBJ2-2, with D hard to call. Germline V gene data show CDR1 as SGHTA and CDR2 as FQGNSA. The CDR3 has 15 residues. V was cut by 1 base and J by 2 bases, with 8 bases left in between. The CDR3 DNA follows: TGTGCCAGCAGCTTAGGACATCTTAACACCGGGGAGCTGTTTTTT. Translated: CASSLGHLNTGELFF.

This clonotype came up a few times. The CDR3 DNA reads as TGTGCCAGCAGCTCTGTGGGACTAGCGGAGGGAAAAGAGACCCAGTACTTC. Protein: CASSSVGLAEGKETQYF. V and J are TRBV7-9 and TRBJ2-5; 11 bases fit TRBD2. J gave up 3 bases and V 4 bases, and 10 bases lay outside the gene matches. CDR3 length: 17 residues. Germline V gene lookup returns CDR1 SEHNR and CDR2 FQNEAQ (reference sequence).

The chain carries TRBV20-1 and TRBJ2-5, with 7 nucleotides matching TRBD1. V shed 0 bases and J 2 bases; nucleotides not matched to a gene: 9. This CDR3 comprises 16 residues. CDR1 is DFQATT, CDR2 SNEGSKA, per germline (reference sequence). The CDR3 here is CSARDRGTALQETQYF. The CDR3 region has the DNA TGCAGTGCTAGAGATAGAGGGACAGCGCTACAAGAGACCCAGTACTTC.

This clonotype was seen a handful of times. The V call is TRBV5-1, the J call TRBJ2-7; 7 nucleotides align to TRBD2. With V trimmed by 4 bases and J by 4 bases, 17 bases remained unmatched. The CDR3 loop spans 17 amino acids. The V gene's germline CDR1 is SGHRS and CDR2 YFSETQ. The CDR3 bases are TGCGCCAGCAGCCTGGACACCTCATATTGGGGGGGTTACGAGCAGTACTTC. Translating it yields CASSLDTSYWGGYEQYF.

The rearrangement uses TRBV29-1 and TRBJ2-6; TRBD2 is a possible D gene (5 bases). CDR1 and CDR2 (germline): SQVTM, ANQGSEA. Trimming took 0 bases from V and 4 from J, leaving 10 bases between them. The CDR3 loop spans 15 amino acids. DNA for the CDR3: TGCAGCGTTGAAGAAGAGGGCTACGGGGCCAACGTCCTGACTTTC. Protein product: CSVEEEGYGANVLTF.

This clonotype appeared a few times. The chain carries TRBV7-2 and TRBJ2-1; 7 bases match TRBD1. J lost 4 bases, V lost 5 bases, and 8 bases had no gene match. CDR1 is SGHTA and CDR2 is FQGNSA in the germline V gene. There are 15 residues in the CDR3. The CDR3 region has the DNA TGTGCCAGCAGCCTGACAGGGTTTATTTACAATGAGCAGTTCTTC. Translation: CASSLTGFIYNEQFF.

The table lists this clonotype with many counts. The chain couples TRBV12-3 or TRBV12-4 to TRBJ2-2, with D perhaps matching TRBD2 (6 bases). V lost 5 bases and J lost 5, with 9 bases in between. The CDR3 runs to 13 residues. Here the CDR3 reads CASSMGGTGELFF. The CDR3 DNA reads TGTGCCAGCAGTATGGGAGGAACCGGGGAGCTGTTTTTT.

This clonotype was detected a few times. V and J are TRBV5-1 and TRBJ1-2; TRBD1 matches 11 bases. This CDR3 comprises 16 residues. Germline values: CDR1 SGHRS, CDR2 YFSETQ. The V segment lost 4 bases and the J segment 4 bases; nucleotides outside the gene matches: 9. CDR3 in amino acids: CASSKLGQGEVYGYTF. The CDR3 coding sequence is TGCGCCAGCAGCAAGCTGGGACAGGGGGAGGTCTATGGCTACACCTTC.

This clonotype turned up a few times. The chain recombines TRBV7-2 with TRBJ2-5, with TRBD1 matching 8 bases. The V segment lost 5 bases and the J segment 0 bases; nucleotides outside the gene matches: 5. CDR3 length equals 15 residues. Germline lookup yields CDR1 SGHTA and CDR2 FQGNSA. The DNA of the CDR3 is TGTGCCAGCAGCCCGGACAGGGCCTACCAAGAGACCCAGTACTTC. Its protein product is CASSPDRAYQETQYF. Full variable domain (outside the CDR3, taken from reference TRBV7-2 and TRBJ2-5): GAGVSQSPSNKVTEKGKDVELRCDPISGHTALYWYRQSLGQGLEFLIYFQGNSAPDKSGLPSDRFSAERTGGSVSTLTIQRTQQEDSAVYLCASSPDRAYQETQYFGPGTRLLVL.